Shown below are 4 T cell receptor beta chains from a single sample sequenced in a study of CD8 T cells in Susac syndrome. The RNA input was 0.5 to 1 ug, and it was reverse transcribed with random hexamers. TCRdb fed the immunoSEQ multiplex PCR reads into MiXCR, producing one record per CDR3 protein. The data show 95,000 to 150,000 distinct CDR3 sequences, with under 96% seen just once and more than 0.12% held by the top ten. Sequenced: CD4+ T cells from PBMCs. These receptors were collected from a human donor with Susac syndrome.

This chain links TRBV20-1 with TRBJ1-2; no clear D. The CDR3 consists of 10 residues. Germline-derived CDR1 and CDR2 are DFQATT and SNEGSKA (reference sequence). Trimming took 6 bases from V and 6 from J, leaving 8 bases between them. The CDR3 loop reads CSALKNGYTF. Written as DNA, the CDR3 is TGCAGTGCCCTTAAAAATGGCTACACCTTC.

V and J are TRBV20-1 and TRBJ2-7; possible D gene TRBD1, 5 bases. The CDR3 is 13 residues long. V gave up 3 bases and J gave up 6 bases, with 15 bases separating them. Looked up from germline, CDR1 is DFQATT and CDR2 is SNEGSKA (reference sequence). The CDR3 loop reads CSASLRGAGEQYF. CDR3 bases: TGCAGTGCTAGTTTACGTGGGGCAGGCGAGCAGTACTTC.

This clonotype appeared once. V and J are TRBV20-1 and TRBJ2-7; TRBD1 matches at 10 bases. Germline V lookup: CDR1 DFQATT, CDR2 SNEGSKA (reference sequence). V dropped 4 bases and J dropped 3; count of bases not matched to a gene: 6. The CDR3 is made up of 14 amino acids. The CDR3 DNA reads as TGCAGTGCTATTCGGACAGGGGGGATCTACGAGCAGTACTTC. Its translation: CSAIRTGGIYEQYF.

This chain uses TRBV5-1 with TRBJ1-1; D is ambiguous. V lost 0 bases to trimming and J lost 0 bases, with 9 bases between them. Germline CDR1 reads SGHRS; CDR2 reads YFSETQ. The CDR3 runs to 15 residues. CDR3 DNA: TGCGCCAGCAGCTTGGGAGGCAGCATGAACACTGAAGCTTTCTTT. Translation gives CASSLGGSMNTEAFF. Based on the CDR3 plus reference TRBV5-1 and TRBJ1-1, the full variable domain is KAGVTQTPRYLIKTRGQQVTLSCSPISGHRSVSWYQQTPGQGLQFLFEYFSETQRNKGNFPGRFSGRQFSNSRSEMNVSTLELGDSALYLCASSLGGSMNTEAFFGQGTRLTVV.